This paragraph reports one T cell receptor beta chain. The antigen is undetermined. Other DNA sequences of this sample code for an identical CDR3. The CDR3 consists of 13 residues. Looked up from germline, CDR1 is MNHEY and CDR2 is SVGAGI. Trimming removed 3 bases from V and 2 bases from J, with 8 bases in between. The data were obtained in a study of shared clonotypes between healthy human individuals. Sequenced by immunoSEQ multiplex PCR; TCRdb stores in-frame clones only, minus some. The sample carries millions of clones, 90% to 95% recorded once. Whole-study findings and limits: When compared with the clonotypes that were shared by all four sorted-subset donors, the non-shared clonotypes turned out to have lower generation probabilities.

The clonotype originates from a man aged 18-30 years in good health. The chain is built from TRBV6-5 and TRBJ2-7; D is unclear. Sequencing used naive CD4+ T cells sorted from blood. The subset was: CD45RA+ positively selected. Here the CDR3 reads CASSYGPTYEQYF. DNA of the CDR3: TGTGCCAGCAGTTATGGCCCTACCTACGAGCAGTACTTC.